This entry is about one T cell receptor beta chain. PCR was performed using 60 Vbeta and 13 Jbeta primers. Measured with immunoSEQ multiplex PCR; TCRdb has only the in-frame clones, and not every one. The top ten hold approximately 13% of the sample, which has 100,000 to 150,000 clones, about four fifths seen once. The data were taken from a study of cytomegalovirus exposure and HLA in healthy donors. V was clipped by 5 bases and J by 3 bases; unmatched bases: 7. Germline CDR1 is SGHVS and CDR2 is FQNEAQ. The CDR3 spans 14 residues. The chain recombines TRBV7-8 with TRBJ2-7; 7 nucleotides match TRBD1. The receptor was isolated from a woman in her fifties or sixties in good health and CMV-seropositive. The sequencing input was PBMCs. The CDR3 region has the DNA TGTGCCAGCAGCCCCCCCGGGGACAGCTACGAGCAGTACTTC. Residues: CASSPPGDSYEQYF.